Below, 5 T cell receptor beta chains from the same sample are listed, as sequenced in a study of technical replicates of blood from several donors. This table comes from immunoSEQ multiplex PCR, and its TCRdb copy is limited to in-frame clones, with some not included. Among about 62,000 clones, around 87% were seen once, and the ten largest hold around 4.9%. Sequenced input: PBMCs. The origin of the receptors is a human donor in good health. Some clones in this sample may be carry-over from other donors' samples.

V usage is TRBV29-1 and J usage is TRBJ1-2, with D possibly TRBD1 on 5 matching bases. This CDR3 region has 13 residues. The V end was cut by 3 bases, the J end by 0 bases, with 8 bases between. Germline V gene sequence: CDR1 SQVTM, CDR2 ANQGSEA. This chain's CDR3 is CSVDRATNYGYTF. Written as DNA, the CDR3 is TGCAGCGTTGACAGGGCCACTAACTATGGCTACACCTTC.

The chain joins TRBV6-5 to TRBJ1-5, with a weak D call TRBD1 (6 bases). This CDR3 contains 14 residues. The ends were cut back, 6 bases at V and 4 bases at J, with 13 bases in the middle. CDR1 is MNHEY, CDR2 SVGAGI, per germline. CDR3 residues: CASRARDKNQPQHF. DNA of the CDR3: TGTGCCAGCAGGGCCCGGGACAAAAATCAGCCCCAGCATTTT.

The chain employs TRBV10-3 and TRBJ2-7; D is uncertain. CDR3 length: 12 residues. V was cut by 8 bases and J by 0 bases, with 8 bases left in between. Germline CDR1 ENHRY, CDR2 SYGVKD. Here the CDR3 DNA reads TGTGCCATCTCCCGCTACTCCTACGAGCAGTACTTC. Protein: CAISRYSYEQYF.

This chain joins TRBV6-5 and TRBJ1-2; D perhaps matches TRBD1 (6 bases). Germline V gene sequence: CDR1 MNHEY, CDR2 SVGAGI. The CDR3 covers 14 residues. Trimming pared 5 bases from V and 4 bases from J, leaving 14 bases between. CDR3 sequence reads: CASSNTGTFYGYTF. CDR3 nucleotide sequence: TGTGCCAGCAGTAATACCGGGACATTCTATGGCTACACCTTC.

This CDR3 is CASSGSSTNEKLFF. The CDR3 nucleotides are TGCGCCAGCAGTGGGAGTTCAACTAATGAAAAACTGTTTTTT. The V gene is TRBV5-1, the J gene TRBJ1-4; D ambiguous. The V end was cut by 5 bases, the J end by 0 bases, with 8 bases between. The CDR3 sequence is 14 residues long. CDR1 is SGHRS and CDR2 is YFSETQ in the germline V gene. The variable domain in full, with the rest retrieved from reference TRBV5-1 and TRBJ1-4, is KAGVTQTPRYLIKTRGQQVTLSCSPISGHRSVSWYQQTPGQGLQFLFEYFSETQRNKGNFPGRFSGRQFSNSRSEMNVSTLELGDSALYLCASSGSSTNEKLFFGSGTQLSVL.